The 4 T cell receptor beta chains below were found in one sample sequenced in a study of technical replicates of blood from a handful of donors (dated by TCRdb to the late 2010s). The library was produced with the immunoSEQ multiplex PCR assay. The clones in this table, taken by TCRdb from immuneACCESS, are in-frame only. Not every clone is retained; where verified, under half of the shortfall comes from an unresolved V gene, and the cause of the rest is unknown. The sample includes about 97,000 clones, with less than 95% observed a single time. The ten largest clonotypes hold 0.3% to 0.35% of the sample. The sample comprised T cells isolated from PBMCs. These receptors were collected from a human donor in good health.

The J gene is TRBJ2-4, the V gene TRBV27, with 12 bases fitting TRBD2. The CDR3 runs to 15 residues. Germline lookup yields CDR1 MNHEY and CDR2 SMNVEV (reference sequence). V lost 3 bases, J lost 9 bases, and 6 bases stayed unmatched. The CDR3 is CASSFLAGGGGIQYF. CDR3 DNA: TGTGCCAGCAGTTTTCTAGCGGGAGGGGGAGGCATTCAGTACTTC.

The genes are TRBV5-8 and TRBJ2-2; 10 nucleotides match TRBD1. The CDR3 extends over 15 amino acids. Germline assignment: CDR1 SGHTS and CDR2 YDEGEE. V shed 3 bases and J 6 bases; nucleotides not matched to a gene: 5. The CDR3 nucleotides read TGTGCCAGCAGCTGGGGGACAGGGGAATCCGGGGAGCTGTTTTTT. It is translated as CASSWGTGESGELFF.

The sample holds a few counts of this clone. The CDR3 here is CASSQGRPASNQPQHF. DNA of the CDR3: TGCGCCAGCAGCCAAGGGAGACCGGCTAGCAATCAGCCCCAGCATTTT. The chain joins TRBV4-1 to TRBJ1-5; D gene ambiguous. Germline V gene sequence: CDR1 MGHRA, CDR2 YSYEKL. V was clipped by 1 base and J by 0 bases, with 10 bases between them. The CDR3 runs 16 residues.

This clone was detected only a few times. The rearrangement links TRBV2 to TRBJ2-2; unclear D gene. From germline, CDR1 is SNHLY and CDR2 FYNNEI. V was cut by 1 base and J by 1 base, with 13 bases left in between. This CDR3 has 17 amino acids. CDR3 amino acids: CASSEDRPPGNTGELFF. The CDR3, as DNA: TGTGCCAGCAGTGAAGATCGCCCGCCGGGGAACACCGGGGAGCTGTTTTTT. Full variable domain (outside the CDR3, taken from reference TRBV2 and TRBJ2-2): EPEVTQTPSHQVTQMGQEVILRCVPISNHLYFYWYRQILGQKVEFLVSFYNNEISEKSEIFDDQFSVERPDGSNFTLKIRSTKLEDSAMYFCASSEDRPPGNTGELFFGEGSRLTVL.